Reported below is one T cell receptor beta chain. Germline CDR1 reads KGHDR; CDR2 reads SFDVKD. The germline V and J ends were trimmed by 3 bases and 2 bases, with 10 bases remaining between them. The CDR3 consists of 14 residues. Per the study methods: From reference gene primer amplification, estimates of nucleated cell counts were derived. Measured with immunoSEQ multiplex PCR; TCRdb has only the in-frame clones, and not every one. V, J and clone size derive from that table, while D and trimming were established from the DNA sequence. The sample has more than 90,000 clones; 60% to 85% are singletons. The record originates from a study of blood T cell repertoires in COVID-19. Across the study: Nucleic acid was either cDNA or gDNA, and it came from T cells, B-cell-depleted T cells, or PBMCs.

The source is a man between 70 and 80 years old with acute or convalescent COVID-19. The rearrangement links TRBV24-1 to TRBJ2-7, with D perhaps matching TRBD1 (5 bases). The material sequenced was peripheral blood. The DNA for the CDR3 is TGTGCCACCAGTGATGGGCAGGGTGCCTACGAGCAGTACTTC. Its translation: CATSDGQGAYEQYF.